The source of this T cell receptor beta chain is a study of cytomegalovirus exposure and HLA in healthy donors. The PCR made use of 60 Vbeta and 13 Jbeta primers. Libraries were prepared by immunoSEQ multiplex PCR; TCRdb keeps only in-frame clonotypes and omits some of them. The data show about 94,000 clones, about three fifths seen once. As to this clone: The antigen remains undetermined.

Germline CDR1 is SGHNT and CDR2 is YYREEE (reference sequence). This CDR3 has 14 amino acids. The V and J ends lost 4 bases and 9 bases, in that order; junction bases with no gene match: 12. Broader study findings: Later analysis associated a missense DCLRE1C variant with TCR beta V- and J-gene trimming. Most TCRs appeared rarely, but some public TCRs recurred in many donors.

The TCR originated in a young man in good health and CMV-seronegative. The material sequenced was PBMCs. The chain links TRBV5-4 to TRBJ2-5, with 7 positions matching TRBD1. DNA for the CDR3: TGTGCCAGCAGCCCACCGGGACAGAACCGAGCCCAGTACTTC. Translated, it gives CASSPPGQNRAQYF.